One T cell receptor beta chain is described in this entry. Its specificity is unknown. The method was immunoSEQ multiplex PCR; TCRdb's version includes in-frame clones alone and lacks a portion of them. The profile shows around 140,000 clones, roughly 90% of them singletons. The data stem from a study of T cells in localized non-small cell lung cancer. The CDR3 consists of 13 residues. The V gene's germline CDR1 is LGHNA and CDR2 YNFKEQ. V lost 1 base, J lost 4 bases, and 7 bases lay in between. Study-level results: An association was observed between higher blood T cell density and longer overall survival. Investigators sequenced only a single tumor region, leaving heterogeneity possible. Uninvolved neighboring lung showed the greatest T cell clonality, exceeding tumor. The appearance of a median roughly 58 of the top 100 tumor clones was seen in adjacent lung.

The V and J genes are TRBV4-2 and TRBJ1-1; D gene unclear. This clonotype was obtained from a female donor over 55 with stage I lung adenocarcinoma. Sequencing used peripheral blood, obtained before any cancer treatment. The CDR3 loop reads CASSQGPATEAFF. CDR3 nucleotide sequence: TGTGCCAGCAGCCAAGGTCCCGCCACTGAAGCTTTCTTT.